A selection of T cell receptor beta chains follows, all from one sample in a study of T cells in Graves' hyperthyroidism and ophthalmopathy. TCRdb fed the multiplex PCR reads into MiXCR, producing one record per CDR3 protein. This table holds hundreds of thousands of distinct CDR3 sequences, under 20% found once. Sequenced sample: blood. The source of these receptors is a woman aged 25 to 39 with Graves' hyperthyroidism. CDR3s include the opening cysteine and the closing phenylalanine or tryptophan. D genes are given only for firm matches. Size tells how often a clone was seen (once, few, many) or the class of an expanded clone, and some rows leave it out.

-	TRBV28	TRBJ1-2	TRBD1	CASLREGAYYGYTF	TGTGCCAGCCTCCGAGAGGGGGCATACTATGGCTACACCTTC
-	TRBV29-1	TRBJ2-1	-	CSVEESGWTYNEQFF	TGCAGCGTTGAAGAGTCAGGGTGGACCTACAATGAGCAGTTCTTC
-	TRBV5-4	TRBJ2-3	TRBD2	CASSLTPREGGTDTQYF	TGTGCCAGCAGCTTAACCCCGAGGGAGGGCGGCACAGATACGCAGTATTTT
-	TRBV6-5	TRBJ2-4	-	CASSYSGLVGKNIQYF	TGTGCCAGCAGTTACTCGGGTTTGGTGGGCAAAAACATTCAGTACTTC
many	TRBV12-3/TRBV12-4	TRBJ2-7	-	CASSRVMDSYEQYF	TGTGCCAGCAGTCGTGTTATGGACTCCTACGAGCAGTACTTC
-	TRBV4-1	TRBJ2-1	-	CASSQVFDSYNEQFF	TGCGCCAGCAGCCAAGTCTTTGACTCCTACAATGAGCAGTTCTTC
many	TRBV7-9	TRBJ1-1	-	CASSPNLGGTEAFF	TGTGCCAGCAGCCCCAACCTAGGGGGCACTGAAGCTTTCTTT
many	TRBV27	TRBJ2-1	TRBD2	CASSSTSGLYNEQFF	TGTGCCAGCAGTTCGACTAGCGGCCTGTACAATGAGCAGTTCTTC
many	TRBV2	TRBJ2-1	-	CASSAFPNEQFF	TGTGCCAGCAGCGCTTTCCCCAATGAGCAGTTCTTC
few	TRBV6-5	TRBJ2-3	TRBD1	CASSYYSGTGNADTQYF	TGTGCCAGCAGTTACTATTCTGGGACAGGGAACGCAGATACGCAGTATTTT
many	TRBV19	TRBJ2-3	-	CASSMGADTQYF	TGTGCCAGTAGTATGGGGGCAGATACGCAGTATTTT
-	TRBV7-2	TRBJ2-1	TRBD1	CASSFDRGLNNEQFF	TGTGCCAGCAGCTTTGACAGGGGTCTAAACAATGAGCAGTTCTTC
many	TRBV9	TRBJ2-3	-	CASSVANYPSDTQYF	TGTGCCAGCAGCGTAGCTAACTACCCCTCAGATACGCAGTATTTT
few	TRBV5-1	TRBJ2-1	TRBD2	CASMERTSGRLFYNEQFF	TGCGCCAGCATGGAAAGGACTAGCGGGAGATTATTCTACAATGAGCAGTTCTTC
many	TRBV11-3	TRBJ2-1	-	CASSPYWVNEQFF	TGTGCCAGCAGCCCCTACTGGGTCAATGAGCAGTTCTTC
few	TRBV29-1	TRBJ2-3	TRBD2	CSPRGVAGDRTDTQYF	TGCAGCCCTCGGGGGGTGGCGGGAGACCGGACAGATACGCAGTATTTT
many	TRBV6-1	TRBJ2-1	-	CASTGDWHNEQFF	TGTGCCAGCACGGGAGACTGGCACAATGAGCAGTTCTTC
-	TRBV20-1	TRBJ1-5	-	CSARVTEFNSNQPQHF	TGCAGTGCTAGAGTAACAGAGTTTAATAGCAATCAGCCCCAGCATTTT
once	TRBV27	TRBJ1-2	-	CASSLSGTFVGYTF	TGTGCCAGCAGTTTATCGGGGACATTCGTTGGCTACACCTTC
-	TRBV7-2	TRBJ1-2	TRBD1	CASSLADREGVRGYTF	TGTGCCAGCAGCTTAGCAGACAGGGAGGGAGTGAGGGGCTACACCTTC
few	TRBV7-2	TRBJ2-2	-	CASSLAGPNTGELFF	TGTGCCAGCAGCTTGGCGGGGCCGAACACCGGGGAGCTGTTTTTT
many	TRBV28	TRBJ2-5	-	CASSKSRTEKETQYF	TGTGCCAGCAGTAAAAGCCGGACAGAAAAGGAGACCCAGTACTTC
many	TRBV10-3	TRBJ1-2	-	CAISVAGDYGYTF	TGTGCCATCAGTGTCGCCGGAGACTATGGCTACACCTTC
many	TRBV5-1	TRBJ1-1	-	CASSFFLWTEGTEAFF	TGCGCCAGCAGCTTCTTTCTCTGGACAGAGGGGACTGAAGCTTTCTTT
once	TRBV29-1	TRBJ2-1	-	CSVALDNEQFF	TGCAGCGTTGCCTTAGACAATGAGCAGTTCTTC
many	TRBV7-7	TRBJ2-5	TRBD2	CASSLSGVQETQYF	TGTGCTAGCAGCTTGAGCGGGGTACAAGAGACCCAGTACTTC
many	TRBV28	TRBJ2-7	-	CASSWPPIGARDEQYF	TGTGCCAGCAGTTGGCCCCCGATAGGGGCCCGGGATGAGCAGTACTTC
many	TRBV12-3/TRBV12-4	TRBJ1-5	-	CASTPGLRRNQPQHF	TGTGCCAGCACCCCGGGCCTCCGGCGCAATCAGCCCCAGCATTTT
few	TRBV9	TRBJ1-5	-	CASSEGGNLPNQPQHF	TGTGCCAGCAGCGAGGGGGGAAACCTCCCAAATCAGCCCCAGCATTTT
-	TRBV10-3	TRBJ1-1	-	CAIILTGSSEAFF	TGTGCCATCATTCTTACAGGGTCCAGTGAAGCTTTCTTT
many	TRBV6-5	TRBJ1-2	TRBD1	CASSYGQGLIPLYGYTF	TGTGCCAGCAGTTACGGACAGGGTCTTATCCCTCTCTATGGCTACACCTTC
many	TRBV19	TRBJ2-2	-	CASSIRGDGELFF	TGTGCCAGTAGTATTAGAGGTGACGGGGAGCTGTTTTTT
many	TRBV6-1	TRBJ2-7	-	CASPPYAGGPGFYEQYF	TGTGCCAGCCCCCCTTACGCAGGCGGCCCCGGCTTCTACGAGCAGTACTTC
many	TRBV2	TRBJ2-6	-	CASSGPRGPGANVLTF	TGTGCCAGCAGTGGGCCCCGAGGTCCTGGGGCCAACGTCCTGACTTTC
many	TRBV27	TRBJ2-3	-	CASSLSPSGTDTQYF	TGTGCCAGCAGTTTATCCCCTAGCGGCACAGATACGCAGTATTTT
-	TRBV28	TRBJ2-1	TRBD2	CASSLYGLALNEQFF	TGTGCCAGCAGTTTGTACGGACTAGCGTTAAATGAGCAGTTCTTC
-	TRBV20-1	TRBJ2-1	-	CSARDLDFSTGNEQFF	TGCAGTGCTAGAGATCTGGATTTCTCAACCGGCAATGAGCAGTTCTTC
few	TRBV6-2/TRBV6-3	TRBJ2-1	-	CASSPGLFYNEQFF	TGTGCCAGTAGTCCCGGCCTTTTCTACAATGAGCAGTTCTTC
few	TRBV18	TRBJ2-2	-	CASSEKKGIGELFF	TGTGCCAGCTCAGAGAAGAAGGGGATCGGGGAGCTGTTTTTT
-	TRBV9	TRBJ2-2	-	CASSASKGATNTGELFF	TGTGCCAGCAGCGCCTCAAAAGGGGCCACGAACACCGGGGAGCTGTTTTTT
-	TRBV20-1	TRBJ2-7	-	CSAIKEPYEQYF	TGCAGTGCTATCAAGGAACCCTACGAGCAGTACTTC
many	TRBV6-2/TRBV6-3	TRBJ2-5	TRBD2	CASRRDYYWTQETQYF	TGTGCCAGCAGACGGGACTACTATTGGACTCAAGAGACCCAGTACTTC
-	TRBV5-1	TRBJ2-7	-	CASRNLGYEQYF	TGCGCCAGCAGAAACCTAGGCTACGAGCAGTACTTC
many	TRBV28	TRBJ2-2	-	CASSSGGSGELFF	TGTGCCAGCAGTTCAGGGGGGTCCGGGGAGCTGTTTTTT
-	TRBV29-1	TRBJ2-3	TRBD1	CSVVAGGQDTQYF	TGCAGCGTTGTGGCAGGGGGCCAAGATACGCAGTATTTT
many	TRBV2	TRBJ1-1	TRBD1	CASIRTGVGTEAFF	TGTGCCAGCATTAGGACAGGGGTGGGCACTGAAGCTTTCTTT
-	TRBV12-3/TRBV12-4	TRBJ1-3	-	CASSLGGAGYGNTIYF	TGTGCCAGCAGTTTAGGGGGGGCAGGGTATGGAAACACCATATATTTT